The present T cell receptor beta chain was sequenced within a study of graft-versus-host responses after intestinal transplantation listed by TCRdb under 2021. The study in broad terms: The transplants that recipients got were multivisceral, liver-intestinal, or isolated intestinal. Anti-thymocyte globulin induction was given to all recipients, followed by maintenance tacrolimus and steroids for approximately three years. After intestinal transplantation, graft-versus-host and host-versus-graft alloreactive T cell clones were followed in the graft, circulation and bone marrow using bulk TCR-beta CDR3 sequencing. Alloreactive clones were identified by sequencing pre-transplant mixed lymphocyte reaction products and comparing them with unstimulated pre-transplant donor and recipient T cells. A cohort of 24 intestinal transplant recipients, including one retransplant, was enrolled, and a few patients lacking pretransplant specimens were excluded. A peak of at least 4% donor T cells among recipient peripheral blood mononuclear cells was the definition used for donor T cell macrochimerism. Rather than going through the commercial service, samples from three later patients were sequenced in-house on an Illumina MiSeq and processed with MiXCR.

As encoded in the germline V gene, CDR1 is MNHEY while CDR2 is SVGAGI. The cysteine opens and the phenylalanine closes a CDR3 of 12 amino acids. Overall results and qualifications from the work: GvH clones were detected in recipient bone marrow, and some appeared earlier in ileal mucosa or blood, consistent with an intestinal mucosal origin. In the allografts of patients with donor T cell macrochimerism, GvH to HvG T cell clonal ratios were high. Early after transplant, declines in HvG clones were associated with peak levels of circulating GvH clones. The relatively low number and heterogeneity of intestinal transplant patients limited the conclusions.

Receptor amplification or capture employed the immunoSEQ multiplex PCR assay. High-throughput TCR-beta CDR3 sequencing of genomic DNA from most patients was performed by Adaptive Biotechnologies. As for how the authors treated the data: Adaptive's ImmunoSEQ software supplied the TCR sequencing data for around 19 patients, while MiXCR and VDJtools were used to process a few other patients. Because the origin of CDR3 nucleotide sequences shared between donor and recipient could not be assigned, those sequences were removed. At least 2-fold expansion over unstimulated cells and a minimum CFSE-low frequency of 0.002% (template counts) or 0.001% (read counts) were required for clones to be classified as alloreactive. Clones were considered mappable if detected in sequenced pre-transplant spleen, lymph node, or MLR CFSE-low populations of the donor or recipient. Cumulative frequency of alloreactive clones was calculated as a percentage of all sequences weighted by copy number. Entries here come from immuneACCESS through TCRdb and include only in-frame sequences with V and J called. Some clones fail to appear in such tables; in the studies checked, an unresolved V gene covers under half of the shortfall, and the cause of the remainder is unknown. V and J calls and clone size follow that table, whereas D and trimming were derived from the DNA. Present in this sample are about 29,000 clones, about four fifths of which were seen just once. Clones ranked in the top ten supply roughly 3% of the sample.

Dithiothreitol, EDTA incubations and collagenase D digestion were used to isolate intraepithelial and lamina propria lymphocytes from graft specimens. Serial intestinal graft biopsy specimens collected up to 600 days after transplant underwent bulk TCR-beta sequencing. In the case of this clone: Its target antigen remains unknown. Because the CDR3's place on the DNA is in doubt, the DNA is left out and the CDR3 is given as listed by TCRdb.

This chain is built from TRBV6-5 and TRBJ2-1; the D call TRBD2 from the table was never checked on the DNA. This TCR came from a human patient who received an intestinal transplant, so some T cells may come from the graft donor. The source was ileum tissue, collected 98 days after intestinal transplantation. CDR3 sequence: CASTHWASGTFF.